A selection of T cell receptor beta chains follows, all from one sample in a study of blood T cell repertoires in COVID-19. Generated by immunoSEQ multiplex PCR, the TCRdb table keeps only in-frame clones and is missing some. This sample has over 200,000 clones; around 87% occur once, and the top ten carry about 15%. Sequenced: PBMCs or T cells enriched from blood (not recorded which). The receptor source for this set is a man aged 25 to 40 who had been exposed to COVID-19. CDR3s include the opening cysteine and the closing phenylalanine or tryptophan. The D gene is left open where the match is weak. The size field is filled for only some rows; it gives once, few, many or a size class.

J gene: TRBJ1-6; V gene: TRBV20-1; clone size: NA; CDR3 length: 9; D gene: NA; CDR3 protein: CSGGSPLHF; CDR3 DNA: TGCAGTGGGGGCTCACCCCTCCACTTT
J gene: TRBJ2-3; V gene: TRBV12-3/TRBV12-4; clone size: NA; CDR3 length: 13; D gene: TRBD2; CDR3 protein: CASSFRGVDTQYF; CDR3 DNA: TGTGCCAGCAGTTTCCGGGGGGTCGATACGCAGTATTTT
J gene: TRBJ2-5; V gene: TRBV5-1; clone size: NA; CDR3 length: 16; D gene: TRBD2; CDR3 protein: CASSFLAGGQQETQYF; CDR3 DNA: TGCGCCAGCAGCTTTCTAGCGGGGGGACAACAAGAGACCCAGTACTTC
J gene: TRBJ2-6; V gene: TRBV9; clone size: once; CDR3 length: 18; D gene: TRBD1; CDR3 protein: CASSVGGQGVTGANVLTF; CDR3 DNA: TGTGCCAGCAGCGTTGGGGGACAGGGAGTGACTGGGGCCAACGTCCTGACTTTC
J gene: TRBJ2-1; V gene: TRBV13; clone size: NA; CDR3 length: 13; D gene: NA; CDR3 protein: CASSLLDYNEQFF; CDR3 DNA: TGTGCCAGCAGCTTATTAGACTACAATGAGCAGTTCTTC
J gene: TRBJ2-5; V gene: TRBV11-2; clone size: NA; CDR3 length: 17; D gene: TRBD1; CDR3 protein: CASSLLFTGGAPETQYF; CDR3 DNA: TGTGCCAGCAGCTTGTTGTTCACAGGGGGCGCCCCGGAGACCCAGTACTTC
J gene: TRBJ2-2; V gene: TRBV27; clone size: few; CDR3 length: 15; D gene: NA; CDR3 protein: CASSFQWTNTGELFF; CDR3 DNA: TGTGCCAGCAGTTTCCAGTGGACTAACACCGGGGAGCTGTTTTTT
J gene: TRBJ2-5; V gene: TRBV20-1; clone size: once; CDR3 length: 11; D gene: NA; CDR3 protein: CSARTGETQYF; CDR3 DNA: TGCAGTGCCCGCACCGGGGAGACCCAGTACTTC
J gene: TRBJ1-5; V gene: TRBV7-9; clone size: NA; CDR3 length: 14; D gene: NA; CDR3 protein: CASSLAADGQPQHF; CDR3 DNA: TGTGCCAGCAGCTTAGCGGCAGATGGTCAGCCCCAGCATTTT
J gene: TRBJ2-5; V gene: TRBV29-1; clone size: NA; CDR3 length: 20; D gene: TRBD2; CDR3 protein: CSVEDLVGLAGFLDQETQYF; CDR3 DNA: TGCAGCGTTGAAGACCTTGTAGGACTAGCGGGTTTTTTAGACCAAGAGACCCAGTACTTC
J gene: TRBJ1-2; V gene: TRBV4-1; clone size: once; CDR3 length: 14; D gene: NA; CDR3 protein: CASSHLVTTFGYTF; CDR3 DNA: TGCGCCAGCAGCCACCTTGTGACGACTTTTGGCTACACCTTC
J gene: TRBJ2-3; V gene: TRBV5-1; clone size: NA; CDR3 length: 13; D gene: TRBD1; CDR3 protein: CASSTGGTDTQYF; CDR3 DNA: TGCGCCAGCTCAACAGGGGGCACAGATACGCAGTATTTT
J gene: TRBJ2-7; V gene: TRBV4-2; clone size: NA; CDR3 length: 15; D gene: TRBD2; CDR3 protein: CASSQEGLAGGEQYF; CDR3 DNA: TGTGCCAGCAGCCAAGAGGGCCTAGCGGGCGGGGAGCAGTACTTC
J gene: TRBJ1-1; V gene: TRBV16; clone size: NA; CDR3 length: 13; D gene: NA; CDR3 protein: CASSQSRGTEAFF; CDR3 DNA: TGTGCCAGCAGCCAATCCAGGGGAACTGAAGCTTTCTTT
J gene: TRBJ1-6; V gene: TRBV4-3; clone size: NA; CDR3 length: 13; D gene: NA; CDR3 protein: CASSGRSDSPLHF; CDR3 DNA: TGCGCCAGCAGCGGCAGGTCCGATTCACCCCTCCACTTT
J gene: TRBJ2-3; V gene: TRBV11-1; clone size: NA; CDR3 length: 13; D gene: NA; CDR3 protein: CASEGLPKPTQYF; CDR3 DNA: TGTGCCAGCGAGGGACTCCCAAAGCCTACGCAGTATTTT
J gene: TRBJ2-7; V gene: TRBV27; clone size: NA; CDR3 length: 13; D gene: NA; CDR3 protein: CASSLSSAYEQYF; CDR3 DNA: TGTGCCAGCAGTTTAAGTAGCGCCTACGAGCAGTACTTC
J gene: TRBJ1-6; V gene: TRBV19; clone size: NA; CDR3 length: 14; D gene: TRBD1; CDR3 protein: CASSIDRGLSPLHF; CDR3 DNA: TGTGCCAGTAGTATAGATAGGGGGCTTTCACCCCTCCACTTT
J gene: TRBJ2-1; V gene: TRBV7-9; clone size: NA; CDR3 length: 14; D gene: NA; CDR3 protein: CASSLEGGNHEQFF; CDR3 DNA: TGTGCCAGCAGCTTAGAAGGAGGGAATCATGAGCAGTTCTTC
J gene: TRBJ1-4; V gene: TRBV9; clone size: NA; CDR3 length: 14; D gene: NA; CDR3 protein: CASSVGTHTEKLFF; CDR3 DNA: TGTGCCAGCAGCGTCGGGACACATACCGAAAAACTGTTTTTT
J gene: TRBJ1-2; V gene: TRBV27; clone size: NA; CDR3 length: 15; D gene: NA; CDR3 protein: CASSLSPDRNYGYTF; CDR3 DNA: TGTGCCAGCAGTTTATCCCCGGACAGAAACTATGGCTACACCTTC
J gene: TRBJ2-3; V gene: TRBV19; clone size: NA; CDR3 length: 15; D gene: NA; CDR3 protein: CASSVFLAGTDTQYF; CDR3 DNA: TGTGCCAGTAGCGTATTTCTAGCAGGCACAGATACGCAGTATTTT
J gene: TRBJ2-5; V gene: TRBV9; clone size: NA; CDR3 length: 13; D gene: NA; CDR3 protein: CASSASDQETQYF; CDR3 DNA: TGTGCCAGCAGCGCTTCAGACCAAGAGACCCAGTACTTC
J gene: TRBJ1-1; V gene: TRBV5-5; clone size: NA; CDR3 length: 15; D gene: NA; CDR3 protein: CASSLAGFLETEAFF; CDR3 DNA: TGTGCCAGCAGCTTGGCGGGGTTCTTGGAGACTGAAGCTTTCTTT
J gene: TRBJ1-3; V gene: TRBV2; clone size: NA; CDR3 length: 14; D gene: NA; CDR3 protein: CASTQQGSGNTIYF; CDR3 DNA: TGTGCCAGCACCCAACAGGGTTCCGGAAACACCATATATTTT
J gene: TRBJ2-7; V gene: TRBV5-8; clone size: NA; CDR3 length: 15; D gene: NA; CDR3 protein: CASSYQDSLPYEQYF; CDR3 DNA: TGTGCCAGCAGCTATCAGGACAGTCTCCCTTACGAGCAGTACTTC
J gene: TRBJ2-1; V gene: TRBV27; clone size: NA; CDR3 length: 16; D gene: TRBD1; CDR3 protein: CASSPTGTGGLNEQFF; CDR3 DNA: TGTGCCAGCAGTCCGACCGGGACAGGGGGCCTCAATGAGCAGTTCTTC
J gene: TRBJ2-1; V gene: TRBV15; clone size: NA; CDR3 length: 15; D gene: TRBD1; CDR3 protein: CATSRAGQGAPEQFF; CDR3 DNA: TGTGCCACCAGCAGGGCGGGACAGGGGGCGCCTGAGCAGTTCTTC
J gene: TRBJ2-3; V gene: TRBV10-3; clone size: NA; CDR3 length: 17; D gene: TRBD2; CDR3 protein: CAISGSSGDYSTDTQYF; CDR3 DNA: TGTGCCATCAGTGGATCTAGCGGGGACTATAGCACAGATACGCAGTATTTT
J gene: TRBJ2-3; V gene: TRBV15; clone size: NA; CDR3 length: 15; D gene: NA; CDR3 protein: CATSRYRTSTDTQYF; CDR3 DNA: TGTGCCACCAGCAGATACCGAACTAGCACAGATACGCAGTATTTT
J gene: TRBJ1-3; V gene: TRBV7-2; clone size: few; CDR3 length: 15; D gene: TRBD1; CDR3 protein: CASSSGQGAGNTIYF; CDR3 DNA: TGTGCCAGCAGCTCGGGACAGGGGGCTGGAAACACCATATATTTT
J gene: TRBJ2-1; V gene: TRBV20-1; clone size: once; CDR3 length: 15; D gene: TRBD1; CDR3 protein: CSASGRTGLYNEQFF; CDR3 DNA: TGCAGTGCTAGTGGCCGGACAGGGTTATACAATGAGCAGTTCTTC
J gene: TRBJ1-1; V gene: TRBV30; clone size: NA; CDR3 length: 12; D gene: NA; CDR3 protein: CAWSVQAPAAFF; CDR3 DNA: TGTGCCTGGAGTGTTCAGGCGCCGGCAGCTTTCTTT
J gene: TRBJ2-5; V gene: TRBV7-2; clone size: NA; CDR3 length: 16; D gene: NA; CDR3 protein: CASGQSGGLGQETQYF; CDR3 DNA: TGTGCCAGCGGCCAGTCAGGGGGGCTGGGACAAGAGACCCAGTACTTC
J gene: TRBJ1-4; V gene: TRBV5-6; clone size: NA; CDR3 length: 13; D gene: NA; CDR3 protein: CASSLLGGEKLFF; CDR3 DNA: TGTGCCAGCAGCTTGTTGGGGGGTGAAAAACTGTTTTTT
J gene: TRBJ1-1; V gene: TRBV14; clone size: NA; CDR3 length: 17; D gene: NA; CDR3 protein: CASSQDGGLGGTVGAFF; CDR3 DNA: TGTGCCAGCAGCCAAGATGGGGGACTTGGGGGGACCGTTGGGGCTTTCTTT
J gene: TRBJ1-2; V gene: TRBV18; clone size: NA; CDR3 length: 18; D gene: TRBD1; CDR3 protein: CASSTTRDRGPPNYGYTF; CDR3 DNA: TGTGCCAGCTCAACCACTCGGGACAGGGGGCCCCCTAACTATGGCTACACCTTC
J gene: TRBJ1-5; V gene: TRBV9; clone size: NA; CDR3 length: 14; D gene: NA; CDR3 protein: CASSPFGGQEPQHF; CDR3 DNA: TGTGCCAGCAGCCCTTTTGGAGGGCAGGAGCCCCAGCATTTT
J gene: TRBJ1-2; V gene: TRBV9; clone size: NA; CDR3 length: 16; D gene: TRBD1; CDR3 protein: CASSVQSGGESHGYTF; CDR3 DNA: TGTGCCAGCAGCGTACAATCAGGGGGCGAGTCTCACGGCTACACCTTC
J gene: TRBJ1-5; V gene: TRBV18; clone size: NA; CDR3 length: 12; D gene: NA; CDR3 protein: CASSPTQGPQHF; CDR3 DNA: TGTGCCAGCTCACCGACTCAGGGGCCCCAGCATTTT
J gene: TRBJ1-6; V gene: TRBV5-4; clone size: NA; CDR3 length: 14; D gene: NA; CDR3 protein: CASSFRGHNSPLHF; CDR3 DNA: TGTGCCAGCAGCTTTCGGGGACACAATTCACCCCTCCACTTT
J gene: TRBJ2-7; V gene: TRBV23-1; clone size: NA; CDR3 length: 15; D gene: NA; CDR3 protein: CASSQSRSFYYEQYF; CDR3 DNA: TGCGCCAGCAGTCAATCCAGGTCTTTCTACTACGAGCAGTACTTC
J gene: TRBJ2-3; V gene: TRBV10-1; clone size: NA; CDR3 length: 17; D gene: TRBD2; CDR3 protein: CASSAHPLAGDQDTQYF; CDR3 DNA: TGCGCCAGCAGTGCCCACCCACTAGCGGGGGACCAAGATACGCAGTATTTT
J gene: TRBJ1-1; V gene: TRBV4-2; clone size: once; CDR3 length: 14; D gene: NA; CDR3 protein: CASSQDETGVSAFF; CDR3 DNA: TGTGCCAGCAGCCAAGATGAGACGGGGGTCTCGGCTTTCTTT
J gene: TRBJ2-3; V gene: TRBV29-1; clone size: NA; CDR3 length: 14; D gene: TRBD1; CDR3 protein: CSVRTGGRTDTQYF; CDR3 DNA: TGCAGCGTCCGAACAGGGGGCCGAACAGATACGCAGTATTTT
J gene: TRBJ1-2; V gene: TRBV29-1; clone size: NA; CDR3 length: 15; D gene: NA; CDR3 protein: CSVEGGGALRYGYTF; CDR3 DNA: TGCAGCGTTGAGGGCGGGGGGGCCTTGCGTTATGGCTACACCTTC
J gene: TRBJ2-7; V gene: TRBV7-2; clone size: NA; CDR3 length: 16; D gene: TRBD2; CDR3 protein: CASSLGAAGDPYEQYF; CDR3 DNA: TGTGCCAGCAGCTTAGGGGCAGCGGGGGACCCCTACGAGCAGTACTTC
J gene: TRBJ2-3; V gene: TRBV3-1/TRBV3-2; clone size: NA; CDR3 length: 17; D gene: NA; CDR3 protein: CASSPLGLGASTDTQYF; CDR3 DNA: TGTGCCAGCAGCCCCTTAGGCCTGGGGGCTAGCACAGATACGCAGTATTTT
J gene: TRBJ2-3; V gene: TRBV6-1; clone size: many; CDR3 length: 15; D gene: TRBD2; CDR3 protein: CASSEQAGGPDTQYF; CDR3 DNA: TGTGCCAGCAGTGAACAGGCGGGGGGGCCAGATACGCAGTATTTT
J gene: TRBJ1-1; V gene: TRBV2; clone size: NA; CDR3 length: 13; D gene: NA; CDR3 protein: CASSVQGYAEAFF; CDR3 DNA: TGTGCCAGCAGTGTGCAGGGGTACGCTGAAGCTTTCTTT
J gene: TRBJ1-2; V gene: TRBV5-5; clone size: NA; CDR3 length: 14; D gene: NA; CDR3 protein: CASSLGGRLYGYTF; CDR3 DNA: TGTGCCAGCAGCTTGGGGGGGCGTCTCTATGGCTACACCTTC
J gene: TRBJ2-1; V gene: TRBV4-1; clone size: few; CDR3 length: 21; D gene: NA; CDR3 protein: CASSPFLGGAAGQDFYNEQFF; CDR3 DNA: TGCGCCAGCAGCCCCTTTCTGGGAGGGGCGGCGGGACAGGATTTCTACAATGAGCAGTTCTTC
J gene: TRBJ2-7; V gene: TRBV4-1; clone size: NA; CDR3 length: 15; D gene: NA; CDR3 protein: CASSQADRGDYEQYF; CDR3 DNA: TGCGCCAGCAGCCAAGCGGACCGGGGAGATTACGAGCAGTACTTC
J gene: TRBJ1-2; V gene: TRBV11-2; clone size: few; CDR3 length: 13; D gene: NA; CDR3 protein: CASSLAGNYGYTF; CDR3 DNA: TGTGCCAGCAGCTTAGCAGGAAACTATGGCTACACCTTC
J gene: TRBJ1-2; V gene: TRBV4-1; clone size: NA; CDR3 length: 14; D gene: NA; CDR3 protein: CASSQGGRDYGYTF; CDR3 DNA: TGCGCCAGCAGCCAAGGGGGCAGGGACTATGGCTACACCTTC
J gene: TRBJ1-1; V gene: TRBV19; clone size: NA; CDR3 length: 20; D gene: NA; CDR3 protein: CASSIDLGAVTEKMNTEAFF; CDR3 DNA: TGTGCCAGTAGTATAGATCTTGGGGCGGTAACCGAAAAAATGAACACTGAAGCTTTCTTT
J gene: TRBJ2-1; V gene: TRBV5-4; clone size: NA; CDR3 length: 12; D gene: NA; CDR3 protein: CASSLSLSEQFF; CDR3 DNA: TGTGCCAGCAGCTTGTCTTTGAGTGAGCAGTTCTTC